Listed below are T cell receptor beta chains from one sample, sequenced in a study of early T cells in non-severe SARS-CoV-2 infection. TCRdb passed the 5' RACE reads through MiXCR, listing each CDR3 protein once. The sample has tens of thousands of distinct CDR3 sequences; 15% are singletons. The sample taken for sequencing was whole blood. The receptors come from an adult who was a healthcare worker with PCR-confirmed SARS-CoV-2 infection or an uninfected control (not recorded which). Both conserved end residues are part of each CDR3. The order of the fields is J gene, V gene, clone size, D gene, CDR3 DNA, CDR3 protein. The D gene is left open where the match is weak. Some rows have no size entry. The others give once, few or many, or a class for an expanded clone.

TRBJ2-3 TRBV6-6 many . TGTGCCAGCAGTTACTCGTTCACAGATACGCAGTATTTT CASSYSFTDTQYF
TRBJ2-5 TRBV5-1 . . TGCGCCAGCAGCTTGGGAAGCTCACAAGAGACCCAGTACTTC CASSLGSSQETQYF
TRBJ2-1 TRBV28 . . TGTGCCAGCACTGCAGGGGCCTTGAATGAGCAGTTCTTC CASTAGALNEQFF
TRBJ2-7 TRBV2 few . TGTGCCAGCACCATTGGTCACGAGCAGTACTTC CASTIGHEQYF
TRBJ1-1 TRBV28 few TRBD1 TGTGCCAGCAGTTCCCCGGGACAGGGGGCCACTGAAGCTTTCTTT CASSSPGQGATEAFF
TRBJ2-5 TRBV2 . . TGTGCCAGCAATTCTGAGGGCGAGACCCAGTACTTC CASNSEGETQYF
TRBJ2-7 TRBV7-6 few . TGTGCCAGCCGACGGGCCCCCTACGAGCAGTACTTC CASRRAPYEQYF
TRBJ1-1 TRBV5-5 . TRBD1 TGTGCCAGCAGCTTTACCGGGACAGCGAACACTGAAGCTTTCTTT CASSFTGTANTEAFF
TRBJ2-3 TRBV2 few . TGTGCCAGCAGGGCCCGGCAGGCGGGATCAGCAGATACGCAGTATTTT CASRARQAGSADTQYF
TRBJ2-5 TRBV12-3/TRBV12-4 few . TGTGCCAGCAGTCCCTCCCGGACCAGAATGGAGACCCAGTACTTC CASSPSRTRMETQYF
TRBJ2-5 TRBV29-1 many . TGCAGCGTTGGTCTCGGCGCGGAAGAGACCCAGTACTTC CSVGLGAEETQYF
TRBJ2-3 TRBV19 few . TGTGCCAGTAGTGAGGACTGGTCTAGCACAGATACGCAGTATTTT CASSEDWSSTDTQYF
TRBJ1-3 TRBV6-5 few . TGTGCCAGCAGTCAATCATCGCCCGGAAACACCATATATTTT CASSQSSPGNTIYF
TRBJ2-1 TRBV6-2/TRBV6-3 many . TGTGCCAGCAGTTACGCCGGTACTGAGCAGTTCTTC CASSYAGTEQFF
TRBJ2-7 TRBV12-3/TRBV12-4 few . TGTGCCAGCAGTCCCAGAGGGACGGACGAGCAGTACTTC CASSPRGTDEQYF
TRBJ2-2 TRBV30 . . TGTGCCTGGAGTGGTGGCAACACCGGGGAGCTGTTTTTT CAWSGGNTGELFF
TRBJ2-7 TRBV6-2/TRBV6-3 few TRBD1 TGTGCCAGCATGGGAGGTAGGGACAGGACGATCTACGAGCAGTACTTC CASMGGRDRTIYEQYF
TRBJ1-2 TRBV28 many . TGTGCCAGCAGTGACTTTAACTATGGCTACACCTTC CASSDFNYGYTF
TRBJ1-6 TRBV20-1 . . TGCAGTGCTAGGATGCATGGGCGCGTATCTTCACCCCTCCACTTT CSARMHGRVSSPLHF
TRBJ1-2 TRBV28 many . . CASSADSGQGGYGYTF
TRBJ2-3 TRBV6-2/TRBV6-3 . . TGTGCCAGCAGTTACACAAAGGGGCGGGGTACGCAGTATTTT CASSYTKGRGTQYF
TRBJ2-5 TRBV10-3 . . TGTGCCATCAGTGCAGGGGTCCAAGAGACCCAGTACTTC CAISAGVQETQYF
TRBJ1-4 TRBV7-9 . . TGTGCCAGCTCTACGCTAGGACAGAAGAATGAAAAACTGTTTTTT CASSTLGQKNEKLFF
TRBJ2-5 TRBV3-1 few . TGTGCCAGCAGCCAAGAAGTCCCTAGAGGTCAAGAGACCCAGTACTTC CASSQEVPRGQETQYF
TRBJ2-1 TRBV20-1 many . TGCAGTGGGGCCCCGGGACATGAGCAGTTCTTC CSGAPGHEQFF
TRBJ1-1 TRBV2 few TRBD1 TGTGCCAGCCGGTTTCAGGGGGCGAACACTGAAGCTTTCTTT CASRFQGANTEAFF
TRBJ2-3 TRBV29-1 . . TGCAGCGTTGGCGAAGATACGCAGTATTTT CSVGEDTQYF
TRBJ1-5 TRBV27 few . TGTGCCAGCAGTCGGGGCAATCAGCCCCAGCATTTT CASSRGNQPQHF
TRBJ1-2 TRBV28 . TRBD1 TGTGCCAGCAGGGGACAGCTCTATGGCTACACCTTC CASRGQLYGYTF
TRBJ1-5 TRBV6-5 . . TGTGCCAGCAGTTACCGGGGAGGACAGCCCCAGCATTTT CASSYRGGQPQHF
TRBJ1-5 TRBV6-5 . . TGTGCCAGCAATCCAGACGGTAGCAATCAGCCCCAGCATTTT CASNPDGSNQPQHF
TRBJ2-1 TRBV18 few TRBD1 TGTGCCAGCTCACCGGACAGGAACAATGAGCAGTTCTTC CASSPDRNNEQFF
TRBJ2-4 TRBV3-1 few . TGTGCCAGCAGCCAAGTTTTAGAGGGGAAGGTGGGTAACATTCAGTACTTC CASSQVLEGKVGNIQYF
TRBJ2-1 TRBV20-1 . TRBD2 TGCAGTGCTAGGAAGTTGCGGGAGGGCCATAATGAGCAGTTCTTC CSARKLREGHNEQFF
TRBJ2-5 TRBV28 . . TGTGCCAGCAGGGACTCACAGGGACCCAAGACCCAGTACTTC CASRDSQGPKTQYF
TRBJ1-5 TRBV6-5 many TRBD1 TGTGCCAGCAGCCCCGACAGGGCCCCGAATCAGCCCCAGCATTTT CASSPDRAPNQPQHF
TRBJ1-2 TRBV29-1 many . TGCAGCGTTGAAGTTTTGGCAGAAGGCTACACCTTC CSVEVLAEGYTF
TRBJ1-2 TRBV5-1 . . TGCGCCAGCAGCTTGTGGGGGTGGCTTGGCTACACCTTC CASSLWGWLGYTF
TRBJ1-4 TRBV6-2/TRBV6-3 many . TGTGCCAGCAGGACCGGGCGAACCACTGGAAAACTGTTTTTT CASRTGRTTGKLFF
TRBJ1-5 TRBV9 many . TGTGCCAGCAGTGCACACTCGGAGGGGCCCCAGCATTTT CASSAHSEGPQHF